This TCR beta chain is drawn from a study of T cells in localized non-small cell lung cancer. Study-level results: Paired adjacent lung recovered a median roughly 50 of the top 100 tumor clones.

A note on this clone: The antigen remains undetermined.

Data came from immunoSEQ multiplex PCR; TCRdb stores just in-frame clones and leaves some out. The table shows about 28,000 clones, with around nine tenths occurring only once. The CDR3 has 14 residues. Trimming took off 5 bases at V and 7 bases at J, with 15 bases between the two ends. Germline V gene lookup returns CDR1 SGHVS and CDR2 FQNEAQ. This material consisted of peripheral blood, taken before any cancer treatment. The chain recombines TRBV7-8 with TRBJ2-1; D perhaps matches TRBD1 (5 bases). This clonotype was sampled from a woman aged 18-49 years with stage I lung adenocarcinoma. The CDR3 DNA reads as TGTGCCAGCAGCCTCAGGGTTTTGTATAATGAGCAGTTCTTC. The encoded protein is CASSLRVLYNEQFF.